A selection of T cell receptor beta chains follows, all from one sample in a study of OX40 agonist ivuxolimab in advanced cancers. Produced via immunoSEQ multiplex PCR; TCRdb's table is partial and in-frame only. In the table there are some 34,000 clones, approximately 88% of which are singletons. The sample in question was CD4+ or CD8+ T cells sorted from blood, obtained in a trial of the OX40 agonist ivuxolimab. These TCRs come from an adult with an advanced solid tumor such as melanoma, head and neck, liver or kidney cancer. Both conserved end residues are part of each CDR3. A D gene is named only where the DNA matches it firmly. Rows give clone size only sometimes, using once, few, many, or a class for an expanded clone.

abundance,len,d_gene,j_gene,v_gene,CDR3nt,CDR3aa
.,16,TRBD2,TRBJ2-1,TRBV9,TGTGCCAGCAGCGTTACTAGCGGGGGGGTTTACAATGAGCAGTTCTTC,CASSVTSGGVYNEQFF
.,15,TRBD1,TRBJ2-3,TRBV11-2,TGTGCCAGCAGCCCCGGGACAGGGACCACAGATACGCAGTATTTT,CASSPGTGTTDTQYF
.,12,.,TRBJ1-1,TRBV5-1,TGCGCCAGCAGAGGGGAGAACACTGAAGCTTTCTTT,CASRGENTEAFF
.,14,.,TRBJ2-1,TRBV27,TGTGCCAGCGGCTGGGGAGCCGGAGACAATGAGCAGTTCTTC,CASGWGAGDNEQFF
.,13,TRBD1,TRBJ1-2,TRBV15,TGTGCCACCAGTACCGGACAGGTCGATGGCTACACCTTC,CATSTGQVDGYTF
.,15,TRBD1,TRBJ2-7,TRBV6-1,TGTGCCAGCAGTGAAGCGGGGACAGGGGGCTACGAGCAGTACTTC,CASSEAGTGGYEQYF
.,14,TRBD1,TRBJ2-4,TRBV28,TGTGCCACCCGGGACAGGAAAGCCAAAAACATTCAGTACTTC,CATRDRKAKNIQYF
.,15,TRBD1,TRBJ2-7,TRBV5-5,TGTGCCAGCAGCCCCTCAGGGGGCGCTTTCTACGAGCAGTACTTC,CASSPSGGAFYEQYF
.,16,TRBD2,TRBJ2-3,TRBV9,TGTGCCAGCAGCCTACTAGCGGGAGGGGGCACAGATACGCAGTATTTT,CASSLLAGGGTDTQYF
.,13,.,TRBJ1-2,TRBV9,TGTGCCAGCAGCTTCGGACAGAGATATGGCTACACCTTC,CASSFGQRYGYTF
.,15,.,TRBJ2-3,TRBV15,TGTGCCACCAGTCCTAGCCTGGATTCCACAGATACGCAGTATTTT,CATSPSLDSTDTQYF
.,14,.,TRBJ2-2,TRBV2,TGTGCCAGCATGGGACATCGGGACACCGGGGAGCTGTTTTTT,CASMGHRDTGELFF
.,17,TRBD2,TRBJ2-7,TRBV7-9,TGTGCCAGCAGCACCCACTCCGGGACTAGCTGGAACCACGAGCAGTACTTC,CASSTHSGTSWNHEQYF
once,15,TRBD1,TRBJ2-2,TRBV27,TGTGCCAGCAGTTTGGGGGACAGAGAAACCGGGGAGCTGTTTTTT,CASSLGDRETGELFF
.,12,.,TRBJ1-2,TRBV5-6,TGTGCCAGCAGCTTGGGGGGATATGGCTACACCTTC,CASSLGGYGYTF
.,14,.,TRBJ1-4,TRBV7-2,TGTGCCAGCAGCTTAGAGCGGGCAGGAGAAAAACTGTTTTTT,CASSLERAGEKLFF
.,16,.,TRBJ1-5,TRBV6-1,TGTGCCAGCAGTGAGACAGGCCCCGGAGACAATCAGCCCCAGCATTTT,CASSETGPGDNQPQHF
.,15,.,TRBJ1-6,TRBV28,TGTGCCAGCTCCCCTTCGGGAAGTTATAATTCACCCCTCCACTTT,CASSPSGSYNSPLHF
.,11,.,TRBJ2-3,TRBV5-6,TGTGCCAGCAGCTTTGAAGATACGCAGTATTTT,CASSFEDTQYF
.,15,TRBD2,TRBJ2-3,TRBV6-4,TGTGCCAGCAGTGAGGGGACTAGCGACACAGATACGCAGTATTTT,CASSEGTSDTDTQYF
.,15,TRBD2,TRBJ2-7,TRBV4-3,TGCGCCAGCAGCCAAAGGATAGCGGGGGGTTACGAGCAGTACTTC,CASSQRIAGGYEQYF
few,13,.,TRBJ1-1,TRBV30,TGTGCCTGGAGTGTAGTGACCGACACTGAAGCTTTCTTT,CAWSVVTDTEAFF
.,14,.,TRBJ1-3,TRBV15,TGTGCCACCAGCGCAAGGATCTCTGGAAACACCATATATTTT,CATSARISGNTIYF